The clone carrying this T cell receptor (beta chain) was seen a handful of times. The antigen is unknown. The entry originates in a study of beta chain features in type 1 diabetes. Across the study: The study found patients and healthy donors alike in age, gender and cell yields.

A single heparinised blood sample, averaging around 0.11 L, was obtained per donor. Points from the study as a whole: Shorter TCRB CDR3s, moderately but significantly so, were found in Type 1 diabetes patients in all four CD4+ subsets. Highly expressing activated T cells could be over-counted with a cDNA template.

V gave up 4 bases and J gave up 2 bases, with 8 bases separating them. The length of the CDR3 is 13 residues. Germline CDR1 reads MNHNS; CDR2 reads SASEGT. Every isolated RNA sample was fully reverse transcribed, so sequencing captured expressed TCRB transcripts. Method: immunoSEQ multiplex PCR; TCRdb's copy keeps in-frame clones and lacks some. The sample shows about 340,000 clones, 13% of them seen only once. The origin of this receptor is a woman aged 18-29 years with type 1 diabetes. This chain links TRBV6-1 with TRBJ1-2; D remains unclear. What was sequenced was naive CD4+ T cells from blood. CDR3 loop: CASSATLNYGYTF. In DNA, the CDR3 is TGTGCCAGCAGTGCGACTCTCAACTATGGCTACACCTTC.